This is a list of T cell receptor beta chains from one sample in a study of shared clonotypes between healthy human individuals. Here immunoSEQ multiplex PCR was the method, and the copy in TCRdb shows in-frame clones only, minus some. The sample lists about 2.2 million clones, roughly 91% occurring once. The source material was naive CD8+ T cells from PBMCs. These receptors all come from a man in his late teens or twenties in good health. Some clones in this sample may be carry-over from other donors' samples. Both conserved end residues are part of each CDR3. D genes are given only for firm matches. Clone size is stated in some rows and not others, as once, few, many or a class when expanded.

>NA|TRBV2|NA|TRBJ2-1
CASDRPPGNEQFF
TGTGCCAGCGACAGGCCCCCCGGGAATGAGCAGTTCTTC
>NA|TRBV27|NA|TRBJ2-7
CASSLNEQLYEQYF
TGTGCCAGCAGTTTAAATGAACAGCTCTACGAGCAGTACTTC
>TRBD2|TRBV13|NA|TRBJ2-5
CASSPQAAGAETQYF
TGTGCCAGCAGCCCTCAAGCAGCGGGAGCTGAGACCCAGTACTTC
>TRBD1|TRBV27|NA|TRBJ2-1
CASSTRGRPSSYNEQFF
TGTGCCAGCAGTACCAGGGGGCGGCCGAGCTCCTACAATGAGCAGTTCTTC
>NA|TRBV30|NA|TRBJ2-3
CAWNLGPITDTQYF
TGTGCCTGGAATCTCGGACCAATCACAGATACGCAGTATTTT
>NA|TRBV5-1|NA|TRBJ1-4
CASSLETTNEKLFF
TGCGCCAGCAGCTTGGAAACAACTAATGAAAAACTGTTTTTT
>NA|TRBV11-2|NA|TRBJ2-7
CASSLVPDTYEQYF
TGTGCCAGCAGCTTAGTGCCAGATACCTACGAGCAGTACTTC
>NA|TRBV19|NA|TRBJ2-7
CASSSRDIIYEQYF
TGTGCCAGTAGTAGCCGGGACATAATCTACGAGCAGTACTTC
>TRBD1|TRBV27|few|TRBJ1-2
CASSPGQGLGYTF
TGTGCCAGCAGCCCGGGACAGGGGTTAGGCTACACCTTC
>NA|TRBV30|NA|TRBJ2-1
CAWSVLGGSEQFF
TGTGCCTGGAGTGTACTAGGGGGATCTGAGCAGTTCTTC
>NA|TRBV10-2|NA|TRBJ1-2
CASSESVRDSGYTF
TGCGCCAGCAGTGAGTCGGTGCGGGATTCGGGCTACACCTTC
>NA|TRBV28|NA|TRBJ1-3
CASSFTFGNTIYF
TGTGCCAGCAGTTTTACATTTGGAAACACCATATATTTT
>NA|TRBV6-6|NA|TRBJ2-3
CASSYLDLRITDTQYF
TGTGCCAGCAGTTACCTTGACCTCCGAATCACAGATACGCAGTATTTT
>NA|TRBV6-5|NA|TRBJ2-3
CASRGGPDTQYF
TGTGCCAGCAGGGGGGGTCCAGATACGCAGTATTTT
>NA|TRBV7-3|NA|TRBJ2-2
CASSQMAFTGELFF
TGTGCCAGCAGCCAAATGGCGTTTACCGGGGAGCTGTTTTTT
>TRBD2|TRBV2|NA|TRBJ2-7
CASWDGTSEYEQYF
TGTGCCAGCTGGGACGGGACTAGCGAGTACGAGCAGTACTTC
>TRBD1|TRBV7-9|NA|TRBJ1-2
CASSFRGRRDGYTF
TGTGCCAGCAGCTTCAGGGGGCGCAGAGATGGCTACACCTTC
>NA|TRBV9|NA|TRBJ1-2
CASSPRGRDGYTF
TGTGCCAGCAGCCCCCGGGGGAGGGATGGCTACACCTTC
>NA|TRBV9|NA|TRBJ2-7
CASSVEPGGYEQYF
TGTGCCAGCAGCGTAGAACCCGGGGGCTACGAGCAGTACTTC
>TRBD2|TRBV19|few|TRBJ2-2
CASSILAGAAGELFF
TGTGCCAGTAGTATACTAGCGGGAGCGGCCGGGGAGCTGTTTTTT
>TRBD2|TRBV11-2|NA|TRBJ2-2
CASSLTGGPDGELFF
TGTGCCAGCAGCTTAACGGGAGGGCCTGACGGGGAGCTGTTTTTT
>NA|TRBV30|NA|TRBJ2-2
CAGPGADGELFF
TGTGCCGGCCCCGGAGCAGACGGGGAGCTGTTTTTT
>NA|TRBV2|NA|TRBJ2-3
CASSPTRTSTDTQYF
TGTGCCAGCAGTCCAACTAGAACTAGCACAGATACGCAGTATTTT
>NA|TRBV9|NA|TRBJ2-2
CASSVGGNPNTGELFF
TGTGCCAGCAGCGTAGGTGGGAATCCGAACACCGGGGAGCTGTTTTTT
>NA|TRBV6-6|NA|TRBJ2-7
CASSYSQGYEQYF
TGTGCCAGCAGTTACTCCCAGGGCTACGAGCAGTACTTC
>TRBD1|TRBV7-8|once|TRBJ2-5
CASSSPGQQETQYF
TGTGCCAGCAGCTCCCCGGGACAGCAAGAGACCCAGTACTTC
>NA|TRBV4-1|NA|TRBJ2-1
CASSLLRGSYNEQFF
TGCGCCAGCAGCCTTTTAAGGGGCTCCTACAATGAGCAGTTCTTC
>NA|TRBV4-2|NA|TRBJ1-1
CASSQDDGIGF
TGTGCCAGCAGCCAAGATGACGGGATTGGGTTT
>TRBD2|TRBV25-1|NA|TRBJ2-7
CASSARLAGGKQYF
TGTGCCAGCAGTGCTAGGCTAGCGGGAGGGAAGCAGTACTTC
>NA|TRBV4-3|NA|TRBJ1-2
CASSPHRTREGYGYTF
TGCGCCAGCAGCCCGCACCGGACCCGGGAGGGGTATGGCTACACCTTC
>NA|TRBV7-8|once|TRBJ1-2
CASSLDRSVPTGYTF
TGTGCCAGCAGCTTAGACAGAAGCGTTCCTACTGGCTACACCTTC
>NA|TRBV27|NA|TRBJ2-7
CASSPRDRSPYEQYF
TGTGCCAGCAGTCCGAGGGACCGATCTCCCTACGAGCAGTACTTC
>NA|TRBV7-3|NA|TRBJ2-1
CASSLIGTIYNEQFF
TGTGCCAGCAGCTTAATTGGGACAATTTACAATGAGCAGTTCTTC
>NA|TRBV5-1|few|TRBJ1-1
CASSLGRGAFF
TGCGCCAGCAGCTTGGGCAGGGGAGCTTTCTTT
>NA|TRBV30|NA|TRBJ2-1
CAWRSFYNEQFF
TGTGCCTGGAGGAGCTTTTACAATGAGCAGTTCTTC
>TRBD2|TRBV7-9|NA|TRBJ2-1
CASSLRAGLYNEQFF
TGTGCCAGCAGCTTACGAGCGGGACTTTACAATGAGCAGTTCTTC
>NA|TRBV4-2|NA|TRBJ1-1
CASSPSTVRSEAFF
TGTGCCAGCAGCCCTTCGACAGTGCGGTCTGAAGCTTTCTTT
>TRBD2|TRBV2|once|TRBJ2-1
CASSGEGGGRPFHEQFF
TGTGCCAGCAGTGGCGAAGGAGGCGGGAGGCCGTTTCATGAGCAGTTCTTC
>NA|TRBV7-9|NA|TRBJ2-5
CASSLGAEGRETQYF
TGTGCCAGCAGCTTAGGAGCCGAGGGACGGGAGACCCAGTACTTC
>NA|TRBV10-3|once|TRBJ2-3
CAIRRDIGGDTQYF
TGTGCCATCCGACGGGACATAGGGGGAGATACGCAGTATTTT
>NA|TRBV2|NA|TRBJ2-7
CASSEATGRRSSYEQYF
TGTGCCAGCAGTGAAGCGACGGGGAGACGGAGCTCCTACGAGCAGTACTTC
>NA|TRBV6-5|NA|TRBJ1-2
CASSYSDYGYTF
TGTGCCAGCAGTTACTCGGACTATGGCTACACCTTC